Presented here are 23 T cell receptor beta chains from one specimen sequenced in a study of early T cells in non-severe SARS-CoV-2 infection. TCRdb re-called the 5' RACE reads through MiXCR, storing one row per CDR3 protein. The sample includes some 49,000 distinct CDR3 sequences, around 11% seen only once; the top ten take 9.1%. The sample taken for sequencing was whole blood. Every receptor here comes from an adult who was a healthcare worker with PCR-confirmed SARS-CoV-2 infection or an uninfected control (not recorded which).

V and J are TRBV24-1 and TRBJ2-1, with 8 bases aligning to TRBD2. The CDR3 totals 13 residues. Looked up from germline, CDR1 is KGHDR and CDR2 is SFDVKD. After removal of 7 bases from V and 6 bases from J, the junction contained 4 bases not matched to a gene. CDR3 sequence reads: CATSSGGANEQFF. The CDR3 nucleotides are TGTGCCACCAGCTCCGGGGGGGCCAATGAGCAGTTCTTC.

This clonotype was recorded a few times. V is TRBV19 and J is TRBJ2-3; 8 bases are shared with TRBD1. Germline V lookup: CDR1 LNHDA, CDR2 SQIVND (reference sequence). The CDR3 consists of 18 residues. The junction had 13 bases not matched to a gene; V was cut back by 3 bases and J by 2 bases. CDR3 loop: CASSIYLGQGANTDTQYF. CDR3 DNA sequence: TGTGCCAGTAGTATTTATCTCGGTCAGGGGGCGAACACAGATACGCAGTATTTT. Combining the CDR3 with reference TRBV19 and TRBJ2-3 gives the whole variable domain DGGITQSPKYLFRKEGQNVTLSCEQNLNHDAMYWYRQDPGQGLRLIYYSQIVNDFQKGDIAEGYSVSREKKESFPLTVTSAQKNPTAFYLCASSIYLGQGANTDTQYFGPGTRLTVL.

This clonotype occurred a few times. V gene TRBV29-1 combines with J gene TRBJ1-2, with TRBD1 identical over 7 bases. Trimming at V came to 4 bases and at J to 8 bases, leaving 13 bases not matched to a gene. Germline V lookup: CDR1 SQVTM, CDR2 ANQGSEA. CDR3 length: 14 residues. The CDR3 spells CSVGQTGTAKGYTF. CDR3 sequence (DNA): TGCAGCGTTGGTCAAACCGGGACAGCGAAGGGCTACACCTTC. The full variable domain, in which reference TRBV29-1 and TRBJ1-2 provide the parts outside the CDR3, is SAVISQKPSRDICQRGTSLTIQCQVDSQVTMMFWYRQQPGQSLTLIATANQGSEATYESGFVIDKFPISRPNLTFSTLTVSNMSPEDSSIYLCSVGQTGTAKGYTFGSGTRLTVV.

This clonotype was detected many times. The V call is TRBV11-2, the J call TRBJ2-1, with TRBD2 matching 8 bases. V trimming: 4 bases; J trimming: 5 bases; junction bases outside the gene matches: 13. The CDR3 runs 17 residues. CDR1 SGHAT and CDR2 FQNNGV come from the germline V gene. The CDR3 DNA reads as TGTGCCAGCAGCTCGAGGTTTAGCGGGGTCAACAACAATGAGCAGTTCTTC. This sequence encodes CASSSRFSGVNNNEQFF.

The genes are TRBV7-9 and TRBJ2-7; D may be TRBD1 (6 bases). Germline CDR1 SEHNR, CDR2 FQNEAQ (reference sequence). Trimming took off 3 bases at V and 5 bases at J, with 14 bases between the two ends. The CDR3 extends over 14 amino acids. CDR3 sequence reads: CASSLGAQLHEQYF. CDR3 bases: TGTGCCAGCAGCTTGGGGGCACAACTCCACGAGCAGTACTTC.

This clonotype was seen ten or more times. The rearrangement joins TRBV5-1 to TRBJ2-7; D is unresolved. The V and J ends lost 0 bases and 2 bases respectively, with 15 bases between them. The germline CDR1 and CDR2 sequences are SGHRS and YFSETQ. The CDR3 length is 16 residues. The CDR3 DNA sequence: TGCGCCAGCAGCTTGGGCCGGGCCTCCCTCGCCTACGAGCAGTACTTC. It specifies CASSLGRASLAYEQYF.

Only a few counts were recorded for this clonotype. CDR3 sequence: CASSQLQNYGYTF. The CDR3 DNA reads TGTGCCAGCAGCCAACTCCAGAACTATGGCTACACCTTC. This sequence joins TRBV3-1 and TRBJ1-2; D is unclear. The germline V and J ends were trimmed by 2 bases and 2 bases, with 6 bases remaining between them. Looked up from germline, CDR1 is LGHDT and CDR2 is YNNKEL (reference sequence). This CDR3 region has 13 residues.

This clonotype was found a few times. This chain joins TRBV20-1 and TRBJ2-7; TRBD1 might be the D (5 bases). The CDR3 totals 14 residues. The V end lost 6 bases, the J end lost 0 bases, and 15 bases lay between the germline ends. From germline, CDR1 is DFQATT and CDR2 SNEGSKA (reference sequence). The CDR3 sequence is CSAGPTGSSYEQYF. CDR3 bases: TGCAGTGCCGGGCCAACAGGAAGCTCCTACGAGCAGTACTTC.

By frequency in the sample, this clonotype is medium-sized (0.01 to 0.1%). The rearrangement links TRBV9 to TRBJ2-7; D remains ambiguous. The CDR3 runs to 14 residues. V was pared by 0 bases and J by 7 bases, with 14 bases between. Germline lookup yields CDR1 SGDLS and CDR2 YYNGEE. The CDR3 loop is CASSVETSPGEQYF. The CDR3, as DNA: TGTGCCAGCAGCGTAGAAACCTCACCGGGTGAGCAGTACTTC.

This sequence joins TRBV29-1 and TRBJ2-2; D remains ambiguous. The V end was cut by 4 bases, the J end by 3 bases, with 12 bases between. CDR3 length equals 14 residues. Germline assignment: CDR1 SQVTM and CDR2 ANQGSEA. CDR3 loop: CSVVRLGYTGELFF. The CDR3 nucleotides read TGCAGCGTTGTTCGGCTAGGATACACCGGGGAGCTGTTTTTT.

This clonotype was picked up many times. The rearrangement links TRBV10-3 to TRBJ2-7; no reliable D call. The V end was cut by 2 bases, the J end by 0 bases, with 11 bases between. CDR3 size: 15 residues. CDR1 is ENHRY, CDR2 SYGVKD, per germline. CDR3 sequence reads: CAISELTASSYEQYF. CDR3 nucleotides: TGTGCCATCAGTGAGCTGACTGCCAGCTCCTACGAGCAGTACTTC.

The table lists this clonotype with many counts. The chain couples TRBV2 to TRBJ2-2; D is possibly TRBD1 (7 bases). Per the germline V gene, CDR1 is SNHLY and CDR2 is FYNNEI. This CDR3 comprises 13 residues. The CDR3 DNA is TGTTCAGGGGGGCAGGGGCCCGCCGGGGAGCTGTTTTTT. Residues: CSGGQGPAGELFF.

This clonotype was seen ten or more times. The chain is built from TRBV5-5 and TRBJ1-5; no firm D call. Germline lookup yields CDR1 SGHKS and CDR2 YYEKEE (reference sequence). The CDR3 runs 14 residues. V lost 4 bases, J lost 11 bases, and 19 bases lay in between. CDR3 in DNA: TGTGCCAGCAGCAAGGAGGCAGGTTGGGAGGCCCAGCATTTT. This translates into CASSKEAGWEAQHF.

This chain joins TRBV7-8 and TRBJ2-2, with 7 bases lining up with TRBD1. Germline values: CDR1 SGHVS, CDR2 FQNEAQ. V lost 4 bases and J lost 5; bases outside the gene matches: 10. The CDR3 has 16 amino acids. The CDR3 sequence: CASSYVTGRPTGELFF. DNA of the CDR3: TGTGCCAGCAGCTACGTGACAGGGCGGCCAACCGGGGAGCTGTTTTTT.

Ten or more counts support this clonotype. This rearrangement joins TRBV24-1 to TRBJ1-2; D might be TRBD1 (6 bases). The V end was cut by 9 bases, the J end by 2 bases, with 12 bases between. The V gene's germline CDR1 is KGHDR and CDR2 SFDVKD. The length of the CDR3 is 13 residues. As DNA, the CDR3 is TGTGCCACCGCTGACAGGCGCAACTATGGCTACACCTTC. It translates to CATADRRNYGYTF.

This clonotype showed up many times. The chain couples TRBV7-3 to TRBJ1-1; the match to TRBD1 covers 7 bases. V was clipped by 4 bases and J by 1 base; unmatched bases: 6. CDR1 and CDR2 from the germline V gene are SGHTA and FQGTGA. This CDR3 comprises 15 residues. The CDR3 here is CASSSQGGRNTEAFF. CDR3 DNA sequence: TGTGCCAGCAGCTCTCAGGGGGGGAGGAACACTGAAGCTTTCTTT.

This clonotype was recorded many times. The chain is built from TRBV29-1 and TRBJ1-1; D perhaps matches TRBD1 (6 bases). This CDR3 comprises 13 residues. V lost 5 bases and J lost 4, with 14 bases in between. Per germline, CDR1 SQVTM and CDR2 ANQGSEA. The CDR3 bases are TGCAGCGTTCGTCAGGGGAGTGGCACTGAAGCTTTCTTT. It is translated as CSVRQGSGTEAFF.

The rearrangement joins TRBV10-3 to TRBJ2-2; 8 bases align to TRBD1. The V gene end was trimmed by 7 bases and the J gene end by 6 bases; junction bases not matched to a gene: 19. The CDR3 runs 18 residues. Looked up from germline, CDR1 is ENHRY and CDR2 is SYGVKD. The CDR3, as DNA: TGTGCCATCAACACCCGCACCACAGGGGGTATCATGGCCGGGGAGCTGTTTTTT. It codes for CAINTRTTGGIMAGELFF.

This clonotype has ten or more counts. The chain employs TRBV10-2 and TRBJ1-5; possible D gene TRBD1, 6 bases. From germline, CDR1 is WSHSY and CDR2 SAAADI. V was trimmed by 7 bases and J by 2 bases, leaving 15 bases between them. This CDR3 contains 15 residues. The CDR3 DNA reads TGCGCCAGCACGTCGGGGGCTAGAGGCAATCAGCCCCAGCATTTT. Its protein product is CASTSGARGNQPQHF.

This clonotype showed up just a few times. In DNA, the CDR3 is TGCAGCGTTGAAAGGGGGACGGGACCGCGCGGTGATGAGCAGTTCTTC. This gives the protein CSVERGTGPRGDEQFF. The chain uses TRBV29-1 and TRBJ2-1; TRBD1 might be the D (6 bases). CDR1 and CDR2 (germline): SQVTM, ANQGSEA. The CDR3 runs to 16 residues. V was clipped by 2 bases and J by 8 bases, with 22 bases between them.

This clonotype was seen repeatedly, ten times or more. This chain joins TRBV28 and TRBJ1-3; possibly TRBD1 for D (5 bases). Germline values: CDR1 MDHEN, CDR2 SYDVKM. V lost 7 bases to trimming and J lost 1 base, with 11 bases between them. This CDR3 is built from 14 residues. CDR3 in DNA: TGTGCCAGCACCACAGGCGGATCTGGAAACACCATATATTTT. Protein: CASTTGGSGNTIYF.

The J gene is TRBJ1-5, the V gene TRBV9; 7 nucleotides match TRBD1. CDR1 is SGDLS and CDR2 is YYNGEE in the germline V gene. This CDR3 spans 14 amino acids. V lost 2 bases to trimming and J lost 6 bases; unmatched junction nucleotides: 5. The CDR3 loop is CASSVTGAPQPQHF. The DNA for the CDR3 is TGTGCCAGCAGCGTTACAGGGGCCCCTCAGCCCCAGCATTTT.

As regards this clonotype: One base away lies a much larger clone, so this may be a sequencing read error. DNA for the CDR3: TGTGCCAGCAGTTACTCCACGGGCAGGGGGATTTCACCCCTCCGCTTT. It encodes CASSYSTGRGISPLRF. The chain employs TRBV6-6 and TRBJ1-6; 7 bases are shared with TRBD1. The CDR3 runs to 16 residues. Germline assignment: CDR1 MNHNY and CDR2 SVGAGI (reference sequence).